This entry describes one T cell receptor (beta chain). The sample originates from a study of blood T cell repertoires in COVID-19. Study-wide background: The origin of the acute and convalescent COVID-19 samples was the United States, Italy and Spain. PBMCs, B-cell-depleted T cells, or T cells provided the cDNA or gDNA that made up the material.

CDR1 is SGHAT and CDR2 is FQNNGV in the germline V gene. There are 15 residues in the CDR3. V was trimmed by 1 base and J by 7 bases, leaving 11 bases between them. As originally analysed: Counts of nucleated cells, estimated from reference gene primer amplification, were obtained. This table comes from immunoSEQ multiplex PCR, and its TCRdb copy is limited to in-frame clones, with some not included. The DNA was the basis for D and trimming; V, J and clone size are from that table. The sample records hundreds of thousands of clones, roughly 88% being singletons. What was sequenced was peripheral blood. This sequence originates from a man aged 35-49 years with acute or convalescent COVID-19. The genes are TRBV11-2 and TRBJ1-6; a weak D match, TRBD1 (5 bases). The CDR3 here is CASSLGWAGNSPLHF. The CDR3 coding sequence is TGTGCCAGCAGCTTAGGATGGGCAGGGAATTCACCCCTCCACTTT.